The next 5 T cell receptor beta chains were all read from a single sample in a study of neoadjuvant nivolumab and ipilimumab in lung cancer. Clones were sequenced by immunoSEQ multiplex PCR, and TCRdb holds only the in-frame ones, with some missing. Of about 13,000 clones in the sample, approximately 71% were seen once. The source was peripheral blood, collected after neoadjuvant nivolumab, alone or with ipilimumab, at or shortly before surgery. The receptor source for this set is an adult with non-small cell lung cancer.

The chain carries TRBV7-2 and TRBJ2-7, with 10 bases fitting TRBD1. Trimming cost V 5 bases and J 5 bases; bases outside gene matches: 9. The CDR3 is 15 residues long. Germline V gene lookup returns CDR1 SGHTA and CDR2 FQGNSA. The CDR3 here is CASSPGTGAYNEQYF. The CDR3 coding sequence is TGTGCCAGCAGCCCCGGGACAGGGGCGTATAACGAGCAGTACTTC.

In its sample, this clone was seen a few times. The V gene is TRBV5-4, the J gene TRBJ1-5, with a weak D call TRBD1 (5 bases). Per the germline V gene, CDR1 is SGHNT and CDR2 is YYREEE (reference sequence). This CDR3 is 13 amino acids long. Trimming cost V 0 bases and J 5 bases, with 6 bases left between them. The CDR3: CASSLGGDQPQHF. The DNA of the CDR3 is TGTGCCAGCAGCTTGGGAGGGGATCAGCCCCAGCATTTT. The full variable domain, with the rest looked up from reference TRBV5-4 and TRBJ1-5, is ETGVTQSPTHLIKTRGQQVTLRCSSQSGHNTVSWYQQALGQGPQFIFQYYREEENGRGNFPPRFSGLQFPNYSSELNVNALELDDSALYLCASSLGGDQPQHFGDGTRLSIL.

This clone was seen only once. The CDR3 is CAWSIDRVEKLFF. For the CDR3, the DNA is TGTGCCTGGAGTATTGACAGGGTAGAAAAACTGTTTTTT. The chain recombines TRBV30 with TRBJ1-4; 7 bases line up with TRBD1. This CDR3 comprises 13 residues. Germline CDR1 and CDR2: GTSNPN and SVGIG (reference sequence). J gave up 8 bases and V 2 bases, and 5 bases lay outside the gene matches. The full variable domain, completed using reference TRBV30 and TRBJ1-4, is SQTIHQWPATLVQPVGSPLSLECTVEGTSNPNLYWYRQAAGRGLQLLFYSVGIGQISSEVPQNLSASRPQDRQFILSSKKLLLSDSGFYLCAWSIDRVEKLFFGSGTQLSVL.

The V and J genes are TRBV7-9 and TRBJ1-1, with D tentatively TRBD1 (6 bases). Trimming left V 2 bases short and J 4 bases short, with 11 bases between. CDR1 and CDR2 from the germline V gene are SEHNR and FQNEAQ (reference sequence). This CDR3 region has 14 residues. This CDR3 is CASSLTQGSTEAFF. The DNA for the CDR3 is TGTGCCAGCAGCTTAACTCAGGGGAGCACTGAAGCTTTCTTT.

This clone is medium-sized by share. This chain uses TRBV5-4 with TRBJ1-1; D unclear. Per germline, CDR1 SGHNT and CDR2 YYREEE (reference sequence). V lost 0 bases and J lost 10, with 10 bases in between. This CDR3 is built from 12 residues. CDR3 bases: TGTGCCAGCAGCTTGGGACGGACGATAGCTTTCTTT. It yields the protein CASSLGRTIAFF.